The rows below give T cell receptor beta chains drawn from one sample of a study of OX40 agonist ivuxolimab in advanced cancers. Assay used: immunoSEQ multiplex PCR; TCRdb lists only in-frame clones, some missing. The sample includes approximately 58,000 clones, roughly 85% of them seen just once. The material was CD4+ or CD8+ T cells sorted from blood, obtained in a trial of the OX40 agonist ivuxolimab. These receptors were taken from an adult with an advanced solid tumor such as melanoma, head and neck, liver or kidney cancer. The conserved cysteine and the conserved F or W are not part of the CDR3 here. The order of the fields is J gene, V gene, CDR3 protein.

TRBJ2-1 | TRBV29-1 | SVEFLGARINEQF
TRBJ2-7 | TRBV9 | ASSVAGLADNSYEQY
TRBJ2-2 | TRBV7-9 | ASSPGAGLAGTGELF
TRBJ2-6 | TRBV7-9 | ASGGAGANVLT
TRBJ2-7 | TRBV6-1 | ASRLTESSYEQY
TRBJ2-1 | TRBV5-1 | ASSLAPAGTLNEQF
TRBJ1-5 | TRBV13 | ASSLGSGGSNQPQH
TRBJ2-3 | TRBV5-4 | ASSQNLGAGGTPPDTQY
TRBJ2-3 | TRBV6-6 | ASSYSPGLATDTQY
TRBJ2-7 | TRBV25-1 | ASSELGGIAYEQY
TRBJ2-1 | TRBV5-4 | ASSLDSGPGNEQF
TRBJ1-1 | TRBV5-1 | ASSPVGSLNTEAF
TRBJ1-5 | TRBV19 | ASSADPDGNQPQH
TRBJ1-5 | TRBV18 | ASSPQGAIGNQPQH
TRBJ1-3 | TRBV6-5 | ASRPRRSGNTIY
TRBJ2-3 | TRBV6-5 | ASSFGTASDTQY
TRBJ1-1 | TRBV5-1 | ASSFSTGLNTEAF
TRBJ1-5 | TRBV4-1 | ASSSLHREYSNQPQH
TRBJ2-1 | TRBV11-3 | ASSSRSDNEQF
TRBJ2-3 | TRBV6-6 | ASSYWSDTQY
TRBJ2-7 | TRBV30 | AWSNRGLLH
TRBJ1-1 | TRBV5-4 | ASSSGQNFSPNTEAF
TRBJ1-4 | TRBV29-1 | SARSGTSTNEKLF
TRBJ1-3 | TRBV25-1 | ASRGQGSGNTIY